This T cell receptor (beta chain) was sequenced for a study of blood T cell repertoires in COVID-19. Trimming pared 3 bases from V and 0 bases from J, leaving 12 bases between. The CDR3 covers 16 residues. The germline V gene has CDR1 MNHEY and CDR2 SVGAGI. Assay used: immunoSEQ multiplex PCR; TCRdb lists only in-frame clones, some missing. The data hold about 160,000 clones, with around 82% observed a single time. The source material was peripheral blood. This chain uses TRBV6-5 with TRBJ1-5; D perhaps matches TRBD1 (6 bases). The source of this sequence is a man between 60 and 70 years old who had recovered from COVID-19. The CDR3 loop is CASSYRQADSNQPQHF. CDR3 DNA sequence: TGTGCCAGCAGTTATAGACAGGCGGATAGCAATCAGCCCCAGCATTTT.